What follows is one TCR beta chain and its context. The source of the sample is a study of monozygotic twins with inflammatory bowel disease. TCRdb reprocessed the 5' RACE reads and keeps a single row for each CDR3 protein, giving no DNA. There are approximately 100,000 distinct CDR3 sequences in the sample, with more than 1.5% held by the top ten. Material for sequencing was blood. The sequence was collected from a human donor with ulcerative colitis or Crohn's disease, or a healthy co-twin of an affected twin (not recorded which).

The CDR3 is CASSLSPPLGLNGYTF. This chain joins TRBV12-3 or TRBV12-4 and TRBJ1-2. The CDR3 spans 16 residues.